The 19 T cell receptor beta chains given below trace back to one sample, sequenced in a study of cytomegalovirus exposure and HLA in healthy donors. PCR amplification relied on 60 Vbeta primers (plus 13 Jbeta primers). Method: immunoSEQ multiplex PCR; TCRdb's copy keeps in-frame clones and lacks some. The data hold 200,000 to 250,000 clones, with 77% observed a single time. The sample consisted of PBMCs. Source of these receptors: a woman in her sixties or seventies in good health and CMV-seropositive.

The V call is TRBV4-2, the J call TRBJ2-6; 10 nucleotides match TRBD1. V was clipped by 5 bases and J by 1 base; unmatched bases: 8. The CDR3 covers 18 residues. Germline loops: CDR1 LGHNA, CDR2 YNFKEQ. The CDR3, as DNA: TGTGCCAGCAGCTATGGACAGGGGGGAACTTCTGGGGCCAACGTCCTGACTTTC. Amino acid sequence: CASSYGQGGTSGANVLTF.

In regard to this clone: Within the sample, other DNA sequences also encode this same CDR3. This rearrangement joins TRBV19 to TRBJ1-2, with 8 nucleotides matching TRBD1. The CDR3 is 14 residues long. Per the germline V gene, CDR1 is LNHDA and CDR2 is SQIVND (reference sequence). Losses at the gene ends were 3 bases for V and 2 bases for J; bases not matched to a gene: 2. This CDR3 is CASSIDRGNYGYTF. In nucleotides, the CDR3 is TGTGCCAGTAGTATCGACAGGGGAAACTATGGCTACACCTTC.

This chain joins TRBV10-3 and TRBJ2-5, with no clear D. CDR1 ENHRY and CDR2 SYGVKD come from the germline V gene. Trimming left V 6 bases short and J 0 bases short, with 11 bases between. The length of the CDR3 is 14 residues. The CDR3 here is CAIRAGSYQETQYF. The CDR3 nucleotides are TGTGCCATCAGGGCAGGTTCGTACCAAGAGACCCAGTACTTC.

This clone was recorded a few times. This CDR3 reads CASSRSGHNEQFF. The DNA of the CDR3 is TGTGCCAGCAGCCGTAGCGGTCACAATGAGCAGTTCTTC. The rearrangement uses TRBV7-2 and TRBJ2-1; D is perhaps TRBD2 (6 bases). CDR1 and CDR2 from the germline V gene are SGHTA and FQGNSA. This CDR3 spans 13 amino acids. V lost 5 bases to trimming and J lost 5 bases, with 10 bases between them.

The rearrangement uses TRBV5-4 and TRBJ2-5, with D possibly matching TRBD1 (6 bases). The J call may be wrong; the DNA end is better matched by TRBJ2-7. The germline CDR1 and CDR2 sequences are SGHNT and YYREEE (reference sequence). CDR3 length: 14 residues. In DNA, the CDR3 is TGTGCCAGCAGCTTGGGACAGGATATCTACGAGCAGTACTTC. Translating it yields CASSLGQDIYEQYF.

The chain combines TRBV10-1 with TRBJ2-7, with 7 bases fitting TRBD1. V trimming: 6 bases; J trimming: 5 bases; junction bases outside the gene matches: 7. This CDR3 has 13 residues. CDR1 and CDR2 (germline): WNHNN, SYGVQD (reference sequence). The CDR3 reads CASRETGSDEQYF. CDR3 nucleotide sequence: TGCGCCAGCAGGGAGACAGGGTCCGACGAGCAGTACTTC.

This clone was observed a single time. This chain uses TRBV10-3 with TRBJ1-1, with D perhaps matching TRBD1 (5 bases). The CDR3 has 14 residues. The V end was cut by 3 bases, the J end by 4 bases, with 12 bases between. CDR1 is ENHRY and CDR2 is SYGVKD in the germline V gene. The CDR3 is CAISETGLSTEAFF. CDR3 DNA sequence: TGTGCCATCAGTGAAACAGGTTTGAGCACTGAAGCTTTCTTT.

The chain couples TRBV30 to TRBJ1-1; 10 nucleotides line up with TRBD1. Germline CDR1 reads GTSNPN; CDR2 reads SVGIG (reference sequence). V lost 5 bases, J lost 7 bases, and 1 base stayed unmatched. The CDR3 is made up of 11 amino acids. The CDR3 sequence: CAWGQGDEAFF. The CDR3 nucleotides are TGTGCCTGGGGACAGGGGGATGAAGCTTTCTTT.

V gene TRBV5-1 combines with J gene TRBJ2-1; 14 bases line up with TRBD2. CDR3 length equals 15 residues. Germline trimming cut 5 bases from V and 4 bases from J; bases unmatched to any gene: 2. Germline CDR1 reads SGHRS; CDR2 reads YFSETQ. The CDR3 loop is CASRGTSGGYNEQFF. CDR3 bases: TGCGCCAGCAGGGGGACTAGCGGGGGTTACAATGAGCAGTTCTTC.

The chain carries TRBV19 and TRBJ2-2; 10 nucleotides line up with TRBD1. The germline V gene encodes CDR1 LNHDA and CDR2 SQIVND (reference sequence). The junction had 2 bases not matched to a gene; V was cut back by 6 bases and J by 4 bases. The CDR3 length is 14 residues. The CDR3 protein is CASRTGGTTGELFF. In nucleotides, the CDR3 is TGTGCCAGTAGGACAGGGGGCACCACCGGGGAGCTGTTTTTT.

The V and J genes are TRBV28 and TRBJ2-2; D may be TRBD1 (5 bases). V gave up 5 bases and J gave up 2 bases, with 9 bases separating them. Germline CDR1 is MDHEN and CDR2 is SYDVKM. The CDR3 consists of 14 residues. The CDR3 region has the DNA TGTGCCAGCAGTACAGGTCTTAACACCGGGGAGCTGTTTTTT. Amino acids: CASSTGLNTGELFF.

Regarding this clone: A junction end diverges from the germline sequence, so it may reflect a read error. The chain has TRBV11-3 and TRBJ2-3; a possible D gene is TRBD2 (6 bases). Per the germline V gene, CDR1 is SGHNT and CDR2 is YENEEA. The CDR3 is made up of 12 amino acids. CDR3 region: CASSLDLTGVVF. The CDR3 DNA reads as TGTGCCAGCAGCTTAGATTTGACGGGAGTTGTTTTT.

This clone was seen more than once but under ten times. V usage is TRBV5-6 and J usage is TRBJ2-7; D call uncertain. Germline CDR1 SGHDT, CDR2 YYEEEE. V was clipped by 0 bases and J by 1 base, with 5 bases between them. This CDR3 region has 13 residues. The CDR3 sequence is CASSLVSSYEQYF. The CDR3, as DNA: TGTGCCAGCAGCTTGGTCAGTTCCTACGAGCAGTACTTC.

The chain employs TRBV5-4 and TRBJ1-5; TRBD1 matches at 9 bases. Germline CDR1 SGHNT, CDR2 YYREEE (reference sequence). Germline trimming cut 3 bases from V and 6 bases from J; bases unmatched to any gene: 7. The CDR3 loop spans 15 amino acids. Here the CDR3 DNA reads TGTGCCAGCAGCTGGCGGGACAGGGTGAGTCAGCCCCAGCATTTT. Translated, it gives CASSWRDRVSQPQHF. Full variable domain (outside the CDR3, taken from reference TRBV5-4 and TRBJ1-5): ETGVTQSPTHLIKTRGQQVTLRCSSQSGHNTVSWYQQALGQGPQFIFQYYREEENGRGNFPPRFSGLQFPNYSSELNVNALELDDSALYLCASSWRDRVSQPQHFGDGTRLSIL.

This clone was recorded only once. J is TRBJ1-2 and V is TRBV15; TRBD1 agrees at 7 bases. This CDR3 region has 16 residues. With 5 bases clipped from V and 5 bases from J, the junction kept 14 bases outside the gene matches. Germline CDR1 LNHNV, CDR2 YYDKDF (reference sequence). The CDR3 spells CATSGKTGPISYGYTF. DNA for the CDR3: TGTGCCACCAGCGGAAAGACAGGGCCAATCTCTTATGGCTACACCTTC.

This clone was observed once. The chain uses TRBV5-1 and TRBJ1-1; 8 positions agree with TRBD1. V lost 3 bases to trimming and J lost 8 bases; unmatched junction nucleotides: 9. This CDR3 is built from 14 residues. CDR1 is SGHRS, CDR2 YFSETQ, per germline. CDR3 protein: CASSSGQEAGEAFF. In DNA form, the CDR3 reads TGCGCCAGCAGCTCGGGACAGGAGGCTGGAGAAGCTTTCTTT.

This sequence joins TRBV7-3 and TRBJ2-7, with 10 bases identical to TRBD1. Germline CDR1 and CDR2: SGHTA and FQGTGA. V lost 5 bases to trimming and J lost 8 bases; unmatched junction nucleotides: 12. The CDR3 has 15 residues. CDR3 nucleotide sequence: TGTGCCAGCAGCGTGACAGGGGGCGCACTATCTAAGCAGTACTTC. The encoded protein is CASSVTGGALSKQYF.

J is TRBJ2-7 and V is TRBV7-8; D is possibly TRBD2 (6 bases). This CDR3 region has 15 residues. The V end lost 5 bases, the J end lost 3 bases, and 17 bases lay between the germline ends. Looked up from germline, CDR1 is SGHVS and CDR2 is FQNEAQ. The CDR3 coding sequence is TGTGCCAGCAGCCGGGGACTTCCTGGGGGCTACGAGCAGTACTTC. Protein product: CASSRGLPGGYEQYF.

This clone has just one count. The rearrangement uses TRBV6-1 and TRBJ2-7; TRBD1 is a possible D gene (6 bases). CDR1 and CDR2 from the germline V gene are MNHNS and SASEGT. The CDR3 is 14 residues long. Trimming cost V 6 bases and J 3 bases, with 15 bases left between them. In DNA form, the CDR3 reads TGTGCCAGCAGGACAGGTGGACAGAGCTACGAGCAGTACTTC. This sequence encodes CASRTGGQSYEQYF.